This record looks at one T cell receptor beta chain sequence and its context. Its antigen remains unidentified. The V gene end was trimmed by 1 base and the J gene end by 8 bases; junction bases not matched to a gene: 8. The CDR3 is 16 amino acids. The germline CDR1 and CDR2 sequences are WNHNN and SYGVQD (reference sequence). This record belongs to a study of T cell responses to AZD1222 COVID-19 vaccine. Study-level points and caveats: With two AZD1222 doses given, Spike-specific TCR breadth and depth both rose.

Sequencing was performed with immunoSEQ multiplex PCR; in TCRdb, only in-frame clones are kept and a portion is missing. The table shows over 95,000 clones, with just over 90% occurring only once. This receptor was taken from an adult who received the AZD1222 COVID-19 vaccine. The J gene is TRBJ2-1, the V gene TRBV10-1; 10 positions agree with TRBD2. The sample in question was peripheral blood, obtained 28 days after the second AZD1222 dose. The DNA for the CDR3 is TGCGCCAGCAGTGAGTTTGGGGCTAGCGGGAGCGATGAGCAGTTCTTC. Translated: CASSEFGASGSDEQFF.